This TCR beta chain was found in a study of blood T cell repertoires in COVID-19. Study-wide context: The samples span acute and convalescent COVID-19 from the United States, Italy and Spain. The analysed material was cDNA or gDNA that came from T cells, B-cell-depleted T cells, or PBMCs.

As originally analysed: Using reference gene primer amplification, nucleated cell counts were estimated. Libraries were prepared by immunoSEQ multiplex PCR; TCRdb keeps only in-frame clonotypes and omits some of them. V, J and clone size were drawn from that table, and D and trimming were deduced from the DNA. Of approximately 96,000 clones in the sample, about 96% were seen once. This CDR3 has 16 amino acids. V shed 4 bases and J 4 bases; nucleotides not matched to a gene: 13. Germline CDR1 reads SGHDT; CDR2 reads YYEEEE. This chain links TRBV5-6 with TRBJ2-7; 8 bases line up with TRBD2. The sequenced sample consisted of peripheral blood. This clonotype originated in a human donor with active COVID-19. The donor label of this sample is uncertain. The CDR3 region is CASSPWGSGVRYEQYF. CDR3 coding DNA: TGTGCCAGCAGCCCGTGGGGTAGCGGGGTTCGGTACGAGCAGTACTTC.